What follows are 21 T cell receptor beta chains derived from one specimen sequenced in a study of immune cell composition in non-small cell lung cancer. The repertoire was sequenced with immunoSEQ multiplex PCR; TCRdb's copy has only in-frame clones and lacks some. The table lists some 2,000 clones, 80% of them singletons. The source material was lung tumor tissue. Receptors were obtained from a human donor with non-small cell lung cancer.

The chain has TRBV28 and TRBJ1-2, with D perhaps matching TRBD1 (5 bases). The V and J ends lost 5 bases and 8 bases respectively, with 18 bases between them. From germline, CDR1 is MDHEN and CDR2 SYDVKM. The CDR3 is 14 residues long. CDR3 DNA sequence: TGTGCCAGCAGTGCGGACGGGCGCCGGGGGGGCTACACCTTC. Residues: CASSADGRRGGYTF.

The chain joins TRBV11-1 to TRBJ2-2; 8 positions match TRBD1. Germline CDR1 is SGHAT and CDR2 is FQDESV (reference sequence). J gave up 0 bases and V 5 bases, and 14 bases lay outside the gene matches. The CDR3 runs to 19 residues. CDR3: CASSLSPGQGASNTGELFF. For the CDR3, the DNA is TGTGCCAGCAGCCTGTCCCCAGGGCAGGGGGCGTCGAACACCGGGGAGCTGTTTTTT. Together with reference TRBV11-1 and TRBJ2-2, the CDR3 gives the full variable domain: EAEVAQSPRYKITEKSQAVAFWCDPISGHATLYWYRQILGQGPELLVQFQDESVVDDSQLPKDRFSAERLKGVDSTLKIQPAELGDSAMYLCASSLSPGQGASNTGELFFGEGSRLTVL.

The chain links TRBV18 to TRBJ2-3; the match to TRBD1 covers 8 bases. Germline V gene lookup returns CDR1 KGHSH and CDR2 LQKENI. Trimming removed 3 bases from V and 0 bases from J; junction bases left unmatched: 5. CDR3 size: 16 residues. The CDR3 DNA reads as TGTGCCAGCTCACCGAGACAGGGGAAGAGCACAGATACGCAGTATTTT. Translated: CASSPRQGKSTDTQYF.

V is TRBV11-3 and J is TRBJ2-7, with 7 bases that match TRBD2. The germline gives CDR1 SGHNT, CDR2 YENEEA. CDR3 length equals 14 residues. V dropped 1 base and J dropped 2; count of bases not matched to a gene: 2. The CDR3 region has the DNA TGTGCCAGCAGCTTAGCAGCGGGGCCCTACGAGCAGTACTTC. Amino acid sequence: CASSLAAGPYEQYF.

The chain links TRBV23-1 to TRBJ1-1; tentative D call: TRBD1 (5 bases). TRBV23-1 is assigned to the ORF class and has an uncertain function. V was clipped by 5 bases and J by 1 base, with 11 bases between them. The CDR3 has 14 amino acids. The CDR3 coding sequence is TGCGCCAGCAGTTTAGGGAGGGGGAACACTGAAGCTTTCTTT. This sequence encodes CASSLGRGNTEAFF.

This chain links TRBV7-9 with TRBJ1-4; no definite D call. Germline loops: CDR1 SEHNR, CDR2 FQNEAQ (reference sequence). Trimming pared 5 bases from V and 3 bases from J, leaving 16 bases between. This CDR3 is 16 amino acids long. CDR3 loop: CASSLRPAVANEKLFF. The CDR3 bases are TGTGCCAGCAGCCTCCGCCCCGCAGTGGCTAATGAAAAACTGTTTTTT.

V and J are TRBV28 and TRBJ1-4, with 7 bases fitting TRBD1. The CDR3 contains 15 residues. Trimming cost V 5 bases and J 7 bases; bases outside gene matches: 10. Germline assignment: CDR1 MDHEN and CDR2 SYDVKM. The CDR3 region is CASSAYYRGREKLFF. CDR3 nucleotide sequence: TGTGCCAGCAGTGCGTACTACAGGGGCCGTGAAAAACTGTTTTTT. The variable domain in full, with the rest retrieved from reference TRBV28 and TRBJ1-4, is DVKVTQSSRYLVKRTGEKVFLECVQDMDHENMFWYRQDPGLGLRLIYFSYDVKMKEKGDIPEGYSVSREKKERFSLILESASTNQTSMYLCASSAYYRGREKLFFGSGTQLSVL.

This clone is deemed large. The V and J genes are TRBV4-2 and TRBJ2-1, with D maybe TRBD2 (6 bases). Germline V gene sequence: CDR1 LGHNA, CDR2 YNFKEQ. V lost 0 bases and J 10 bases, leaving 19 bases between the germline ends. This CDR3 spans 16 amino acids. The CDR3: CASSQETSGSLGEQFF. DNA for the CDR3: TGTGCCAGCAGCCAAGAAACGAGCGGGTCCCTCGGGGAGCAGTTCTTC.

Written as DNA, the CDR3 is TGCGCCAGCAGCTTGGATGGCAGGGCGAACACTGAAGCTTTCTTT. Translating gives CASSLDGRANTEAFF. The genes are TRBV5-1 and TRBJ1-1; D perhaps matches TRBD1 (5 bases). Germline V gene data show CDR1 as SGHRS and CDR2 as YFSETQ. The CDR3 is 15 residues long. V was cut by 0 bases and J by 1 base, with 10 bases left in between.

This clone was counted only a few times. The chain employs TRBV30 and TRBJ1-1; D not resolved. V was cut by 2 bases and J by 1 base, with 5 bases left in between. CDR1 and CDR2 (germline): GTSNPN, SVGIG (reference sequence). This CDR3 is built from 12 residues. The CDR3: CAWSNGNTEAFF. The CDR3 DNA is TGTGCCTGGAGTAACGGGAACACTGAAGCTTTCTTT.

The chain joins TRBV6-4 to TRBJ2-1, with a possible D match to TRBD1 (5 bases). The V end was cut by 4 bases, the J end by 3 bases, with 7 bases between. This CDR3 contains 13 residues. Germline CDR1 and CDR2: MRHNA and SNTAGT. CDR3 in DNA: TGTGCCAGCAGTGCCGACAGCTACAATGAGCAGTTCTTC. It codes for CASSADSYNEQFF.

The chain couples TRBV9 to TRBJ1-1; a weak D match, TRBD1 (5 bases). The ends were cut back, 3 bases at V and 5 bases at J, with 11 bases in the middle. This CDR3 region has 13 residues. Germline-derived CDR1 and CDR2 are SGDLS and YYNGEE. The CDR3 sequence: CASSERGGTEAFF. In DNA form, the CDR3 reads TGTGCCAGCAGCGAAAGGGGAGGTACTGAAGCTTTCTTT.

This clone has only one observation. J is TRBJ1-1 and V is TRBV30, with a possible D match to TRBD1 (5 bases). Trimming pared 3 bases from V and 0 bases from J, leaving 11 bases between. The germline CDR1 and CDR2 sequences are GTSNPN and SVGIG (reference sequence). The CDR3 spans 14 residues. CDR3 DNA sequence: TGTGCCTGGAGGCGGCGGGGCCTGAACACTGAAGCTTTCTTT. It yields the protein CAWRRRGLNTEAFF.

A single count supports this clone. The genes are TRBV27 and TRBJ1-2; 9 bases are shared with TRBD1. The CDR3 contains 13 residues. Germline V gene lookup returns CDR1 MNHEY and CDR2 SMNVEV (reference sequence). The ends lost 6 bases at V and 4 bases at J; junction bases unmatched: 3. The CDR3: CASSLTGGYGYTF. CDR3 sequence (DNA): TGTGCCAGCAGCCTGACAGGGGGCTATGGCTACACCTTC.

The V call is TRBV18, the J call TRBJ2-5; the D gene is possibly TRBD1 (6 bases). The CDR3 extends over 13 amino acids. Per germline, CDR1 KGHSH and CDR2 LQKENI. Deletions cut 3 bases from V and 4 bases from J, with 9 bases between. The CDR3 is CASSPGGGETQYF. Written as DNA, the CDR3 is TGTGCCAGCTCACCTGGGGGCGGAGAGACCCAGTACTTC.

The chain recombines TRBV15 with TRBJ1-1; the D gene is possibly TRBD1 (6 bases). Germline V gene data show CDR1 as LNHNV and CDR2 as YYDKDF (reference sequence). The V and J ends lost 3 bases and 0 bases respectively, with 11 bases between them. The CDR3 totals 15 residues. The CDR3 DNA reads as TGTGCCACCAGCAGTAGACAGGCCCTGAACACTGAAGCTTTCTTT. This encodes CATSSRQALNTEAFF.

The CDR3 bases are TGCGCCAGCAGCTTCGGACAGGGTTACAATGAGCAGTTCTTC. Translating it yields CASSFGQGYNEQFF. The chain employs TRBV5-1 and TRBJ2-1, with 8 bases aligning to TRBD1. The CDR3 runs 14 residues. Germline V gene lookup returns CDR1 SGHRS and CDR2 YFSETQ. V shed 2 bases, J shed 4 bases, and the junction held 2 bases outside the gene matches.

The genes are TRBV9 and TRBJ2-1; 11 bases map to TRBD2. Germline V gene lookup returns CDR1 SGDLS and CDR2 YYNGEE. The J segment lost 3 bases and the V segment lost 3 bases, leaving 17 bases of the junction unmatched. The CDR3 totals 20 residues. The CDR3, as DNA: TGTGCCAGCAGCGGAGCCCCGGGACTAGCGGTAGTTCTGAACTACAATGAGCAGTTCTTC. It encodes CASSGAPGLAVVLNYNEQFF.

This clone was detected a few times. The V call is TRBV2, the J call TRBJ2-7; D is perhaps TRBD2 (5 bases). CDR1 is SNHLY, CDR2 FYNNEI, per germline. The CDR3 is 14 amino acids. The V and J ends lost 11 bases and 0 bases respectively, with 17 bases between them. CDR3 DNA sequence: TGTGCCGCTCTGGAGAGGGAGAGCTCCTACGAGCAGTACTTC. Translated: CAALERESSYEQYF.

The rearrangement uses TRBV10-3 and TRBJ2-5; 8 bases map to TRBD2. Trimming took 8 bases from V and 4 from J; bases not matched to a gene: 6. Germline CDR1 reads ENHRY; CDR2 reads SYGVKD. CDR3 length: 13 residues. The CDR3 region is CAISPGRGETQYF. The CDR3 nucleotides are TGTGCCATCTCCCCCGGGAGGGGAGAGACCCAGTACTTC.

This chain links TRBV2 with TRBJ2-3, with D maybe TRBD1 (5 bases). This CDR3 comprises 11 residues. CDR1 SNHLY and CDR2 FYNNEI come from the germline V gene. With 8 bases removed from V and 12 bases from J, the gap between germline ends came to 15 bases. CDR3 protein: CASLGAFTQYF. CDR3 in DNA: TGTGCCAGCCTTGGGGCCTTCACCCAGTATTTT. The variable domain in full, with the rest retrieved from reference TRBV2 and TRBJ2-3, is EPEVTQTPSHQVTQMGQEVILRCVPISNHLYFYWYRQILGQKVEFLVSFYNNEISEKSEIFDDQFSVERPDGSNFTLKIRSTKLEDSAMYFCASLGAFTQYFGPGTRLTVL.